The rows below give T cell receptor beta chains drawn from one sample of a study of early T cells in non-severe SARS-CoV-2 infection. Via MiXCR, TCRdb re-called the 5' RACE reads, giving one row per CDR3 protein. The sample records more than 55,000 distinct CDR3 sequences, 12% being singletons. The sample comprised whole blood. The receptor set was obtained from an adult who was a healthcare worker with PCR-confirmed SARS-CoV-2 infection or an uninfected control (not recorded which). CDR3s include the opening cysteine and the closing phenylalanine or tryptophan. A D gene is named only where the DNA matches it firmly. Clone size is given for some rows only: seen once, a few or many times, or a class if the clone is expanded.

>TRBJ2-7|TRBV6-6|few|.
CASSSRQLWVEQYF
TGTGCCAGCAGTTCACGACAATTATGGGTCGAGCAGTACTTC
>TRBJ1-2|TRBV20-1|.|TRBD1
CSAREMRQGSSDYGYTF
TGCAGTGCTCGAGAGATGCGACAGGGCTCGTCCGATTATGGCTACACCTTC
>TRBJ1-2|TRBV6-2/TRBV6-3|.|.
CASSDSEHGYTF
TGTGCCAGCAGTGACTCCGAGCATGGCTACACCTTC
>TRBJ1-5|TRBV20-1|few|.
CSARRGDTNQPQHF
TGCAGTGCTAGAAGGGGGGACACCAATCAGCCCCAGCATTTT
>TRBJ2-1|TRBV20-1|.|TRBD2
CSAPPGRTSDNEQFF
TGCAGTGCTCCTCCCGGTCGGACTAGCGACAATGAGCAGTTCTTC
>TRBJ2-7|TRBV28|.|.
CASSPPSTREQYF
TGTGCCAGCAGTCCCCCCTCGACTAGGGAGCAGTACTTC
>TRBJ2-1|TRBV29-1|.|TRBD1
CSVGTGGGEQFF
TGCAGCGTTGGCACAGGGGGCGGCGAGCAGTTCTTC
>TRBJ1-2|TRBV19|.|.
CASNPIYGADKTGGRWNGYTF
TGTGCCAGTAACCCAATTTATGGGGCCGATAAAACGGGGGGGCGCTGGAATGGCTACACCTTC
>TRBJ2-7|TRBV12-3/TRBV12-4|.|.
CASSWGRGTYEQYF
TGTGCCAGCAGTTGGGGCAGGGGCACCTACGAGCAGTACTTC
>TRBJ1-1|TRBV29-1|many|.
CSVGTGNTEAFF
TGCAGCGTGGGTACAGGGAACACTGAAGCTTTCTTT
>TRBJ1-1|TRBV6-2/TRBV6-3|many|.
CASSITPNTEAFF
TGTGCCAGCAGTATAACACCGAACACTGAAGCTTTCTTT
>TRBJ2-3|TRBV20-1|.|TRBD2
CSARSGTSGRAHTDTQYF
TGCAGTGCTAGATCCGGGACTAGCGGGAGGGCCCACACAGATACGCAGTATTTT
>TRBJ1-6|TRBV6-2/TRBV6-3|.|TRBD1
CASSYPDRGSYNSPLHF
TGTGCCAGCAGTTACCCGGACAGGGGGTCTTATAATTCACCCCTCCACTTT
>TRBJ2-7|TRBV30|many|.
CAWSVNYEQYF
TGTGCCTGGAGTGTAAACTACGAGCAGTACTTC
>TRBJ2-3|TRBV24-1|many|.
CATSDRGGTDTQYF
TGTGCCACCAGTGATCGTGGGGGCACAGATACGCAGTATTTT
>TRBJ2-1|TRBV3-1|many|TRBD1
CASSQIRDSEQFF
TGTGCCAGCAGCCAAATACGGGACAGTGAGCAGTTCTTC
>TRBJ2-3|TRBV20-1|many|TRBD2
CSARGGTSGGADTQYF
TGCAGTGCTAGAGGCGGGACTAGCGGGGGGGCAGATACGCAGTATTTT
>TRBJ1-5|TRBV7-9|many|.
CASSLGGVQHF
TGTGCCAGCAGCTTAGGAGGAGTCCAGCATTTT
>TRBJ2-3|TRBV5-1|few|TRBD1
CASSVGQGTDTQYF
TGCGCCAGCAGCGTAGGACAGGGTACAGATACGCAGTATTTT
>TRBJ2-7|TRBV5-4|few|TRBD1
CASSTSGTGSYEQYF
TGTGCCAGCAGCACTTCCGGGACAGGGTCCTACGAGCAGTACTTC
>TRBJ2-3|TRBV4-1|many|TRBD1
CASSLQGEDTQYF
TGCGCCAGCAGCCTACAGGGGGAAGATACGCAGTATTTT
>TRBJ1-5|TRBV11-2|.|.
CASSQGQFNQPQHF
TGTGCCAGCAGCCAAGGACAGTTCAATCAGCCCCAGCATTTT
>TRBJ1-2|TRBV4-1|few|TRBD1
CASSHPGTAGSYGYTF
TGCGCCAGCAGCCATCCCGGGACAGCGGGTTCCTATGGCTACACCTTC
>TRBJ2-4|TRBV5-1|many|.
CASSLDSAGGSKNIQYF
TGCGCCAGCAGCTTGGATAGTGCAGGGGGGTCCAAAAACATTCAGTACTTC
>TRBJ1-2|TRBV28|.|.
CASTTPNYGYTF
TGTGCCAGCACCACTCCTAACTATGGCTACACCTTC
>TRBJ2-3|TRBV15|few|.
CATSRDPTDTQYF
TGTGCCACCAGCAGAGATCCCACAGATACGCAGTATTTT
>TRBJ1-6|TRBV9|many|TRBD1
CASSLTGGDSPLHF
TGTGCCAGCAGCCTGACAGGGGGGGACTCACCCCTCCACTTT
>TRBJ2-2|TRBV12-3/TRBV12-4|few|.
CASRTTIGSTGELFF
TGTGCCAGCAGGACGACGATAGGTTCCACCGGGGAGCTGTTTTTT
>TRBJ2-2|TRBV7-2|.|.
CASSRGGGRSGGELFF
TGTGCCAGCAGCCGCGGAGGTGGCCGATCAGGAGGGGAGCTGTTTTTT
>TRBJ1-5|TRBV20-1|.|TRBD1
CSATTPGQGVSQPQHF
TGCAGTGCTACAACTCCGGGACAGGGGGTCAGTCAGCCCCAGCATTTT
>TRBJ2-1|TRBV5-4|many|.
CASRSGQNSYNEQFF
TGTGCCAGCAGATCCGGACAAAACTCCTACAATGAGCAGTTCTTC
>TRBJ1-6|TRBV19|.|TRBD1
CAKSHRDRVRGVYNSPLHF
TGTGCCAAAAGTCACCGGGACAGGGTGCGCGGTGTCTATAATTCACCCCTCCACTTT
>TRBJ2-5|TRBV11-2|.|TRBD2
CASSLYSGDQETQYF
TGTGCCAGCAGCTTATATAGCGGGGATCAAGAGACCCAGTACTTC
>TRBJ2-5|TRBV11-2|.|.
CASSLGRTQETQYF
TGTGCCAGCAGCTTAGGTAGAACACAAGAGACCCAGTACTTC
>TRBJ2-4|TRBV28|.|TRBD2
CASSSPSGSNLRIQYF
TGTGCCAGCAGTTCCCCTAGCGGGAGTAATCTTCGCATTCAGTACTTC